One and the same sample provided the 20 T cell receptor beta chains below, sequenced in a study of CD8 T cells in Susac syndrome. With random hexamers, reverse transcription was performed on about 0.45 to 1 ug of RNA. One entry per CDR3 protein results from TCRdb running MiXCR on the immunoSEQ multiplex PCR reads. The data contain hundreds of thousands of distinct CDR3 sequences, about 96% of them seen just once; the ten biggest clones take up 0.08% to 0.095%. Material: CD4+ T cells from PBMCs. The receptor source for this set is a human donor with multiple sclerosis.

The V call is TRBV7-6, the J call TRBJ1-1; no definite D call. Per germline, CDR1 SGHVS and CDR2 FNYEAQ. V was clipped by 2 bases and J by 1 base, with 5 bases between them. CDR3 length: 13 amino acids. The chain's CDR3 is CASSLQWNTEAFF. The CDR3 DNA reads TGTGCCAGCAGCTTACAGTGGAACACTGAAGCTTTCTTT.

The chain employs TRBV29-1 and TRBJ1-1; no clear D gene. V lost 6 bases to trimming and J lost 0 bases, with 23 bases between them. Germline-derived CDR1 and CDR2 are SQVTM and ANQGSEA. The CDR3 is made up of 17 amino acids. In DNA, the CDR3 is TGCAGCGTCGCGAGGGCGTCATTGGACTGGATGAACACTGAAGCTTTCTTT. Its protein product is CSVARASLDWMNTEAFF. Full variable domain (missing parts from reference TRBV29-1 and TRBJ1-1): SAVISQKPSRDICQRGTSLTIQCQVDSQVTMMFWYRQQPGQSLTLIATANQGSEATYESGFVIDKFPISRPNLTFSTLTVSNMSPEDSSIYLCSVARASLDWMNTEAFFGQGTRLTVV.

This chain joins TRBV10-3 and TRBJ1-2; 7 bases line up with TRBD1. CDR1 ENHRY and CDR2 SYGVKD come from the germline V gene. This CDR3 is built from 16 residues. J gave up 6 bases and V 6 bases, and 16 bases lay outside the gene matches. The chain's CDR3 is CAIRDREGRGENGYTF. DNA of the CDR3: TGTGCCATCAGAGACAGGGAAGGCCGGGGAGAGAATGGCTACACCTTC.

The genes are TRBV5-1 and TRBJ2-3; perhaps TRBD1 as D (5 bases). Trimming shortened V by 2 bases and J by 6 bases, and 13 bases separated the two germline ends. CDR1 and CDR2 from the germline V gene are SGHRS and YFSETQ. The CDR3 contains 14 residues. The DNA of the CDR3 is TGCGCCAGCAGCTTAGGGGCACGGGCGGATACGCAGTATTTT. Translated, it gives CASSLGARADTQYF.

This chain connects TRBV3-1 to TRBJ2-1, with a possible D match to TRBD2 (6 bases). V dropped 6 bases and J dropped 9 bases, with 9 bases sitting between them. This CDR3 is built from 11 residues. CDR1 and CDR2 from the germline V gene are LGHDT and YNNKEL (reference sequence). The CDR3 loop is CASRAGGEQFF. The CDR3 nucleotides are TGTGCCAGCAGGGCCGGGGGTGAGCAGTTCTTC.

The chain recombines TRBV7-2 with TRBJ1-6; the D gene is possibly TRBD1 (5 bases). The germline V gene encodes CDR1 SGHTA and CDR2 FQGNSA. This CDR3 region has 17 residues. Deletions cut 1 base from V and 5 bases from J, with 15 bases between. CDR3 protein: CASSLGGGGRHNSPLHF. The CDR3 DNA is TGTGCCAGCAGCTTAGGGGGCGGGGGACGACATAATTCACCCCTCCACTTT.

This chain connects TRBV20-1 to TRBJ2-7; the D gene could be TRBD1 or TRBD2 (5 bases each). CDR1 DFQATT and CDR2 SNEGSKA come from the germline V gene (reference sequence). V dropped 0 bases and J dropped 3 bases, with 15 bases sitting between them. The CDR3 extends over 15 amino acids. In DNA, the CDR3 is TGCAGTGCTAGAGATCGGCAGGGACCGTTCTACGAGCAGTACTTC. Protein: CSARDRQGPFYEQYF.

This clonotype has only one observation. The chain employs TRBV27 and TRBJ1-5; D call uncertain. Germline CDR1 reads MNHEY; CDR2 reads SMNVEV (reference sequence). This CDR3 spans 16 amino acids. Trimming cost V 4 bases and J 5 bases, with 18 bases left between them. The CDR3 DNA reads TGTGCCAGCAGTTCGTACAGTAAAGGCATCGATCAGCCCCAGCATTTT. Its protein product is CASSSYSKGIDQPQHF.

The chain links TRBV10-3 to TRBJ2-3, with unresolved D. In germline, CDR1 is ENHRY, CDR2 SYGVKD. The germline V and J ends were trimmed by 10 bases and 3 bases, with 5 bases remaining between them. The CDR3 length is 10 residues. The CDR3 DNA is TGTGCCACCGGAACAGATACGCAGTATTTT. Protein sequence: CATGTDTQYF.

This clonotype was seen just once. This chain connects TRBV9 to TRBJ2-1; unclear D gene. The CDR3 length is 12 residues. Trimming left V 0 bases short and J 9 bases short, with 7 bases between. In germline, CDR1 is SGDLS, CDR2 YYNGEE. This CDR3 reads CASSVAAGEQFF. CDR3 DNA: TGTGCCAGCAGCGTAGCGGCCGGTGAGCAGTTCTTC.

A single count supports this clonotype. The CDR3 DNA is TGCAGTGCTAGAGATCAAAGGGGATCCTATGGCTACACCTTC. This codes for CSARDQRGSYGYTF. The V gene is TRBV20-1, the J gene TRBJ1-2, with D perhaps TRBD1 (5 bases). This CDR3 has 14 residues. V lost 0 bases, J lost 4 bases, and 12 bases lay in between. CDR1 DFQATT and CDR2 SNEGSKA come from the germline V gene (reference sequence).

The chain links TRBV5-1 to TRBJ2-5, with D perhaps matching TRBD2 (6 bases). The CDR3 sequence is 14 residues long. Deletions cut 3 bases from V and 7 bases from J, with 16 bases between. The germline CDR1 and CDR2 sequences are SGHRS and YFSETQ. The CDR3 here is CASSYFPVGGTQYF. DNA of the CDR3: TGCGCCAGCAGCTACTTCCCAGTGGGAGGGACCCAGTACTTC.

The genes are TRBV6-1 and TRBJ2-5, with D unclear. The V end was cut by 8 bases, the J end by 1 base, with 2 bases between. Germline assignment: CDR1 MNHNS and CDR2 SASEGT. This CDR3 spans 10 amino acids. CDR3 DNA sequence: TGTGCCAGCCGCCAAGAGACCCAGTACTTC. Encoded protein: CASRQETQYF.

V is TRBV24-1 and J is TRBJ2-1; 7 positions agree with TRBD2. Germline assignment: CDR1 KGHDR and CDR2 SFDVKD. V lost 6 bases, J lost 1 base, and 5 bases stayed unmatched. This CDR3 has 15 amino acids. In DNA, the CDR3 is TGTGCCACCAGTCAAGCGGGGCGGTCCTACAATGAGCAGTTCTTC. The encoded protein is CATSQAGRSYNEQFF.

This chain uses TRBV12-5 with TRBJ2-1; either TRBD1 or TRBD2 may fit D (5 bases each). Germline-derived CDR1 and CDR2 are LGHNT and FRNRAP. This CDR3 is built from 16 residues. The germline V and J ends were trimmed by 0 bases and 1 base, with 10 bases remaining between them. CDR3 residues: CASGLVQDFSYNEQFF. Written as DNA, the CDR3 is TGTGCTAGTGGTTTGGTACAGGACTTTTCCTACAATGAGCAGTTCTTC.

CDR3 region: CASSDQPDRGEAFF. The CDR3 DNA is TGTGCCAGCAGTGACCAACCGGACAGGGGCGAAGCTTTCTTT. The chain employs TRBV6-4 and TRBJ1-1, with 9 nucleotides matching TRBD1. CDR3 size: 14 residues. Germline trimming cut 2 bases from V and 8 bases from J; bases unmatched to any gene: 6. CDR1 MRHNA and CDR2 SNTAGT come from the germline V gene.

The CDR3 loop is CASSEDSLLGKNIQYF. Here the CDR3 DNA reads TGCGCCAGCAGTGAGGACAGCTTGCTTGGCAAAAACATTCAGTACTTC. The chain uses TRBV10-2 and TRBJ2-4, with D maybe TRBD1 (5 bases). This CDR3 has 16 residues. V lost 2 bases to trimming and J lost 3 bases, with 14 bases between them. CDR1 and CDR2 (germline): WSHSY, SAAADI.

This clonotype was seen a single time. V and J are TRBV12-3 or TRBV12-4 and TRBJ1-2; D may be TRBD1 (6 bases). Trimming stripped 2 bases from V and 3 bases from J, with 13 bases between. The CDR3 spans 15 residues. CDR3 region: CASSLLLGADYGYTF. The CDR3, as DNA: TGTGCCAGCAGTTTACTTCTGGGGGCGGACTATGGCTACACCTTC.

The chain recombines TRBV2 with TRBJ2-1; 9 nucleotides align to TRBD2. CDR1 SNHLY and CDR2 FYNNEI come from the germline V gene. The CDR3 runs to 13 residues. The junction had 2 bases not matched to a gene; V was cut back by 6 bases and J by 5 bases. CDR3: CASRSGRHNEQFF. DNA of the CDR3: TGTGCCAGCAGAAGCGGGAGGCACAATGAGCAGTTCTTC.

CDR3 protein: CASRLGGAHYEQYF. In nucleotides, the CDR3 is TGTGCCAGCAGATTAGGGGGCGCCCACTACGAGCAGTACTTC. This chain uses TRBV28 with TRBJ2-7, with TRBD1 matching over 7 bases. Germline CDR1 is MDHEN and CDR2 is SYDVKM. Losses at the gene ends were 6 bases for V and 3 bases for J; bases not matched to a gene: 8. The CDR3 length is 14 residues.